This T cell receptor beta chain stems from a study of CD8 T cells in ankylosing spondylitis. This clonotype occurred many times. TCRdb re-derived calls from the 5' RACE reads in MiXCR, one entry per CDR3 protein. The sample records 250,000 to 400,000 distinct CDR3 sequences, 9.5% to 13% being singletons. The CDR3 has 15 residues. Trimming stripped 3 bases from V and 2 bases from J, with 14 bases between. Germline V gene sequence: CDR1 DFQATT, CDR2 SNEGSKA (reference sequence). The sample consisted of blood, either unsorted or a sorted T cell fraction (not recorded which). This clonotype was sampled from a female donor with ankylosing spondylitis or in good health (not recorded which). J is TRBJ2-1 and V is TRBV20-1; D possibly corresponds to TRBD2 (5 bases). CDR3 residues: CSARPPVGAYNEQFF. In nucleotides, the CDR3 is TGCAGTGCTAGGCCCCCGGTGGGAGCCTACAATGAGCAGTTCTTC.